These T cell receptor beta chains were read from a single sample in a study of Tregs in tolerant kidney transplant recipients. Profiled with immunoSEQ multiplex PCR; TCRdb holds only in-frame clones, not every one. The sample has about 69,000 clones, approximately 88% seen once; the top ten hold about 0.37%. The specimen comprised CD4+ T cells from blood, sampled before the transplant. These TCRs come from a human donor who received a combined kidney and bone marrow transplant. Both conserved end residues are part of each CDR3. The D gene is left open where the match is weak. Rows give clone size only sometimes, using once, few, many, or a class for an expanded clone.

-	TRBV18	-	TRBJ1-2	CASSETGLPYGYTF	TGTGCCAGCTCCGAAACAGGGCTCCCCTATGGCTACACCTTC
once	TRBV18	-	TRBJ1-3	CASSPATDPGNTIYF	TGTGCCAGCTCACCGGCGACAGATCCTGGAAACACCATATATTTT
-	TRBV6-1	-	TRBJ1-1	CASSEGRNTEAFF	TGTGCCAGCAGTGAAGGTAGGAACACTGAAGCTTTCTTT
-	TRBV9	TRBD2	TRBJ2-7	CASSVELAGYEQYF	TGTGCCAGCAGCGTAGAACTAGCGGGCTACGAGCAGTACTTC
-	TRBV7-2	TRBD2	TRBJ2-1	CASSWLAGVGNEQFF	TGTGCCAGCAGCTGGCTAGCGGGAGTTGGGAATGAGCAGTTCTTC
-	TRBV28	-	TRBJ1-3	CASSPAFWSSGNTIYF	TGTGCCAGCAGTCCCGCTTTTTGGAGCTCTGGAAACACCATATATTTT
-	TRBV11-2	-	TRBJ2-7	CASSLVRDFHEQYF	TGTGCCAGCAGCCTAGTTCGGGACTTCCACGAGCAGTACTTC
-	TRBV28	TRBD2	TRBJ2-1	CASSSQGGRVSYNEQFF	TGTGCCAGCAGTTCACAAGGCGGGAGGGTCTCCTACAATGAGCAGTTCTTC
-	TRBV6-6	-	TRBJ2-7	CASSYLSWYEQYF	TGTGCCAGCAGTTACCTAAGCTGGTACGAGCAGTACTTC
-	TRBV5-1	TRBD2	TRBJ2-4	CASSIASGQNIQYF	TGCGCCAGCAGCATTGCTAGCGGACAAAACATTCAGTACTTC
few	TRBV30	-	TRBJ1-5	CAWSRRTATNQPQHF	TGTGCCTGGAGTAGAAGGACAGCGACGAATCAGCCCCAGCATTTT
-	TRBV29-1	-	TRBJ2-2	CSVGRGDTGELFF	TGCAGCGTCGGGAGAGGGGACACCGGGGAGCTGTTTTTT
-	TRBV7-9	TRBD2	TRBJ2-3	CASSLGASGRAADTQYF	TGTGCCAGCAGCTTAGGGGCTAGCGGGAGAGCGGCAGATACGCAGTATTTT
-	TRBV27	TRBD2	TRBJ2-1	CASRPQTSADNEQFF	TGTGCCAGCAGACCTCAGACTAGCGCTGACAATGAGCAGTTCTTC
-	TRBV27	TRBD2	TRBJ2-7	CASSRTSGNYEQYF	TGTGCCAGCAGCCGGACTAGCGGGAACTACGAGCAGTACTTC
-	TRBV9	TRBD2	TRBJ2-3	CASSSHRGTSGIDTQYF	TGTGCCAGCAGCTCCCATCGTGGGACTAGCGGGATCGATACGCAGTATTTT
-	TRBV5-8	-	TRBJ2-5	CASSFLQETQYF	TGTGCCAGCAGCTTCCTCCAAGAGACCCAGTACTTC
-	TRBV5-1	-	TRBJ2-3	CASSKLAVTDTQYF	TGCGCCAGCAGCAAACTAGCAGTCACAGATACGCAGTATTTT
once	TRBV10-2	-	TRBJ2-4	CASSDGGKNIQYF	TGCGCCAGCAGTGACGGGGGAAAAAACATTCAGTACTTC
once	TRBV2	TRBD1	TRBJ1-5	CASADRESNQPQHF	TGTGCCAGCGCAGACAGGGAGAGCAATCAGCCCCAGCATTTT
-	TRBV18	-	TRBJ1-1	CASSLNGNTEAFF	TGTGCCAGCTCACTTAACGGGAACACTGAAGCTTTCTTT
-	TRBV7-2	-	TRBJ2-7	CASSLARLAIYEQYF	TGTGCCAGCAGCTTAGCGAGACTCGCCATCTACGAGCAGTACTTC
-	TRBV6-1	-	TRBJ1-1	CASTRESTEAFF	TGTGCCAGCACCCGGGAGAGCACTGAAGCTTTCTTT
-	TRBV2	TRBD1	TRBJ2-1	CASIRTGGFNEQFF	TGTGCCAGCATTCGGACAGGGGGCTTTAATGAGCAGTTCTTC
-	TRBV9	TRBD1	TRBJ2-1	CASSVDLQGVSEQFF	TGTGCCAGCAGCGTAGATCTACAGGGGGTTAGTGAGCAGTTCTTC
-	TRBV27	-	TRBJ1-1	CASRKTGTTNTEAFF	TGTGCCAGCAGAAAAACCGGGACAACGAACACTGAAGCTTTCTTT
-	TRBV7-3	-	TRBJ2-5	CASSFGVQETQYF	TGTGCCAGCAGCTTCGGGGTCCAAGAGACCCAGTACTTC
-	TRBV5-1	-	TRBJ1-5	CASSPGSGGGGLGPQHF	TGCGCCAGCAGCCCGGGGTCCGGCGGCGGAGGGCTTGGGCCCCAGCATTTT
-	TRBV6-5	TRBD1	TRBJ1-3	CASTTGTGNTIYF	TGTGCCAGCACGACAGGGACTGGAAACACCATATATTTT
-	TRBV28	-	TRBJ1-4	CASSSPLGIGTNEKLFF	TGTGCCAGCAGTTCGCCCCTCGGGATCGGAACTAATGAAAAACTGTTTTTT
-	TRBV27	TRBD2	TRBJ2-7	CASSATSGTSYEQYF	TGTGCCAGCAGTGCCACTAGCGGGACCTCCTACGAGCAGTACTTC
-	TRBV11-2	-	TRBJ2-7	CASSLWQGTYEQYF	TGTGCCAGCAGCTTATGGCAGGGGACCTACGAGCAGTACTTC
-	TRBV28	TRBD2	TRBJ2-7	CASSRTSGRSLYEQYF	TGTGCCAGCAGCAGGACTAGCGGGAGATCATTGTACGAGCAGTACTTC
once	TRBV7-7	TRBD2	TRBJ2-1	CASSLAGPGNSDEQFF	TGTGCTAGCAGCTTAGCGGGTCCGGGGAATTCAGATGAGCAGTTCTTC
-	TRBV7-9	-	TRBJ2-1	CASSPLASSYNEQFF	TGTGCCAGCAGCCCCCTCGCTAGCTCCTACAATGAGCAGTTCTTC
-	TRBV7-9	TRBD1	TRBJ2-7	CASSTGTGGLVSYEQYF	TGTGCCAGCAGCACCGGGACAGGGGGCCTTGTCTCCTACGAGCAGTACTTC
-	TRBV28	-	TRBJ2-7	CASRPGQPSYEQYF	TGTGCCAGCAGACCGGGACAACCCTCCTACGAGCAGTACTTC
-	TRBV2	TRBD1	TRBJ2-7	CASAMTGSYEQYF	TGTGCCAGCGCTATGACAGGGAGCTACGAGCAGTACTTC
once	TRBV5-1	TRBD1	TRBJ2-3	CASSTGQTTTDTQYF	TGCGCCAGCAGCACGGGACAGACTACCACAGATACGCAGTATTTT
once	TRBV27	-	TRBJ1-5	CVSSPSGQPQHF	TGTGTCAGCAGTCCTAGTGGGCAGCCCCAGCATTTT
-	TRBV27	TRBD2	TRBJ2-1	CASSLRALAGGFYNEQFF	TGTGCCAGCAGTTTGCGGGCGCTAGCGGGAGGGTTCTACAATGAGCAGTTCTTC
-	TRBV6-5	-	TRBJ2-7	CASSYLGGAESYEQYF	TGTGCCAGCAGTTACTTGGGGGGGGCGGAATCTTACGAGCAGTACTTC
-	TRBV10-3	TRBD1	TRBJ1-2	CAISKDRGYGYTF	TGTGCCATCAGTAAGGACAGGGGCTATGGCTACACCTTC
few	TRBV28	-	TRBJ1-2	CASSQYGGEFLIYGYTF	TGTGCCAGCAGTCAATACGGTGGAGAGTTTCTGATCTATGGCTACACCTTC
-	TRBV21-1	-	TRBJ2-1	CASSPPGGRAENEQFF	TGTGCCAGCAGCCCCCCCGGCGGGAGGGCGGAGAATGAGCAGTTCTTC
-	TRBV6-1	-	TRBJ1-4	CASSVGGPEKLFF	TGTGCCAGCTCTGTCGGGGGACCGGAAAAACTGTTTTTT